Presented here are 19 T cell receptor beta chains from one specimen sequenced in a study of OX40 agonist ivuxolimab in advanced cancers. Sequenced by immunoSEQ multiplex PCR; TCRdb stores in-frame clones only, minus some. Among tens of thousands of clones listed, roughly four fifths were seen once. The sample in question was CD4+ or CD8+ T cells sorted from blood, obtained in a trial of the OX40 agonist ivuxolimab. The receptors stem from an adult with an advanced solid tumor such as melanoma, head and neck, liver or kidney cancer.

The V gene is TRBV6-5, the J gene TRBJ2-7; TRBD1 agrees at 8 bases. This CDR3 spans 14 amino acids. CDR1 and CDR2 from the germline V gene are MNHEY and SVGAGI. Trimming at V came to 6 bases and at J to 0 bases, leaving 4 bases not matched to a gene. Here the CDR3 reads CASRYRGSSYEQYF. CDR3 DNA sequence: TGTGCCAGCAGGTACAGGGGGAGCTCCTACGAGCAGTACTTC.

The J gene is TRBJ2-1, the V gene TRBV27, with 9 bases fitting TRBD1. J gave up 7 bases and V 7 bases, and 14 bases lay outside the gene matches. CDR3 length: 16 residues. Looked up from germline, CDR1 is MNHEY and CDR2 is SMNVEV (reference sequence). CDR3 DNA: TGTGCCAGCACCCGGCACACAGGGGGCGAAGGAAATGAGCAGTTCTTC. This encodes CASTRHTGGEGNEQFF.

The chain carries TRBV7-2 and TRBJ2-7; 7 positions match TRBD2. CDR3 size: 13 residues. CDR1 and CDR2 from the germline V gene are SGHTA and FQGNSA. The V and J ends lost 1 base and 7 bases, in that order; junction bases with no gene match: 4. CDR3 nucleotide sequence: TGTGCCAGCAGCTTAGGCGGGAGAGATGAGCAGTACTTC. Encoded protein: CASSLGGRDEQYF.

J is TRBJ2-1 and V is TRBV7-8; D call uncertain. CDR1 and CDR2 from the germline V gene are SGHVS and FQNEAQ. CDR3 length: 16 residues. V was shortened by 5 bases and J by 0 bases, with 14 bases between the two germline ends. DNA for the CDR3: TGTGCCAGCAGCCCAGACGTAGTTCTCTCCTACAATGAGCAGTTCTTC. It codes for CASSPDVVLSYNEQFF.

The chain employs TRBV2 and TRBJ2-1, with D unresolved. CDR1 is SNHLY and CDR2 is FYNNEI in the germline V gene. V lost 4 bases to trimming and J lost 8 bases, with 3 bases between them. This CDR3 comprises 10 residues. The CDR3 protein is CASSAHEQFF. The DNA of the CDR3 is TGTGCCAGCAGTGCCCATGAGCAGTTCTTC.

This clone was seen just once. This chain links TRBV4-3 with TRBJ2-5, with D perhaps TRBD1 (6 bases). The CDR3 spans 14 residues. Germline V gene sequence: CDR1 LGHNA, CDR2 YSLEER. Trimming removed 4 bases at V and 5 bases at J, with 14 bases between. The CDR3 sequence: CASSPGVLGETQYF. The CDR3, as DNA: TGCGCCAGCAGCCCAGGGGTGCTAGGGGAGACCCAGTACTTC.

The chain recombines TRBV5-8 with TRBJ1-1; 9 bases are a match to TRBD1. V lost 0 bases, J lost 4 bases, and 10 bases stayed unmatched. This CDR3 is 17 amino acids long. CDR1 is SGHTS and CDR2 is YDEGEE in the germline V gene. CDR3 DNA sequence: TGTGCCAGCAGCTTGGCCGGGGACAGGGCAAGAGGCACTGAAGCTTTCTTT. It is translated as CASSLAGDRARGTEAFF.

V is TRBV2 and J is TRBJ2-1, with D possibly being TRBD2 (7 bases). The CDR3 loop spans 16 amino acids. The germline CDR1 and CDR2 sequences are SNHLY and FYNNEI. V was shortened by 6 bases and J by 8 bases, with 23 bases between the two germline ends. This CDR3 is CASSEDRRPREDEQFF. The CDR3 coding sequence is TGTGCCAGCAGCGAGGACAGACGTCCTCGGGAGGATGAGCAGTTCTTC.

The chain joins TRBV4-2 to TRBJ2-7, with TRBD2 identical over 9 bases. This CDR3 has 15 residues. The germline gives CDR1 LGHNA, CDR2 YNFKEQ. The trim removed 1 base at V and 0 bases at J, leaving 1 base unmatched. The CDR3 is CASSQGSGSSYEQYF. The CDR3, as DNA: TGTGCCAGCAGCCAAGGTAGCGGGAGCTCCTACGAGCAGTACTTC.

The chain joins TRBV7-2 to TRBJ2-7, with 11 bases that match TRBD2. Trimming at V came to 3 bases and at J to 1 base, leaving 5 bases not matched to a gene. The CDR3 contains 16 residues. CDR1 is SGHTA and CDR2 is FQGNSA in the germline V gene. The CDR3 here is CASSFPGTSGSYEQYF. CDR3 sequence (DNA): TGTGCCAGCAGCTTCCCCGGGACTAGCGGATCCTACGAGCAGTACTTC. Using reference TRBV7-2 and TRBJ2-7 for the parts outside the CDR3, the full variable domain is GAGVSQSPSNKVTEKGKDVELRCDPISGHTALYWYRQSLGQGLEFLIYFQGNSAPDKSGLPSDRFSAERTGGSVSTLTIQRTQQEDSAVYLCASSFPGTSGSYEQYFGPGTRLTVT.

The chain recombines TRBV7-2 with TRBJ2-7, with TRBD1 as a possible D gene (6 bases). V lost 4 bases, J lost 5 bases, and 18 bases lay in between. Germline loops: CDR1 SGHTA, CDR2 FQGNSA. The CDR3 is 15 residues long. The CDR3 nucleotides are TGTGCCAGCAGCTATCCCCAAACAGGGCGCGACGAGCAGTACTTC. This encodes CASSYPQTGRDEQYF.

This clone was observed a single time. This chain links TRBV28 with TRBJ1-2; D remains unclear. The CDR3 contains 12 residues. In germline, CDR1 is MDHEN, CDR2 SYDVKM. V was pared by 3 bases and J by 4 bases, with 6 bases between. The CDR3 loop is CASSLAGYGYTF. The CDR3 coding sequence is TGTGCCAGCAGTTTGGCCGGCTATGGCTACACCTTC.

The chain employs TRBV7-2 and TRBJ2-2; unclear D gene. In germline, CDR1 is SGHTA, CDR2 FQGNSA. The CDR3 spans 12 residues. V was trimmed by 3 bases and J by 7 bases, leaving 6 bases between them. The CDR3 DNA reads TGTGCCAGCAGCTTTGTTCTCGGGGAGCTGTTTTTT. Its protein product is CASSFVLGELFF.

The chain has TRBV7-3 and TRBJ2-1, with unresolved D. Trimming removed 1 base at V and 0 bases at J, with 13 bases between. Germline loops: CDR1 SGHTA, CDR2 FQGTGA. CDR3 length equals 17 residues. The CDR3 sequence: CASSLMHFPNSYNEQFF. CDR3 nucleotides: TGTGCCAGCAGCTTAATGCACTTCCCAAACTCCTACAATGAGCAGTTCTTC.

V and J are TRBV9 and TRBJ2-2, with 7 bases that match TRBD2. Per the germline V gene, CDR1 is SGDLS and CDR2 is YYNGEE. This CDR3 is built from 14 residues. The J segment lost 0 bases and the V segment lost 8 bases, leaving 4 bases of the junction unmatched. The CDR3 here is CASRLAPNTGELFF. In DNA form, the CDR3 reads TGTGCCAGTCGACTAGCCCCGAACACCGGGGAGCTGTTTTTT.

J is TRBJ2-3 and V is TRBV7-9; D is perhaps TRBD1 (5 bases). V lost 2 bases to trimming and J lost 5 bases, with 11 bases between them. The germline V gene encodes CDR1 SEHNR and CDR2 FQNEAQ (reference sequence). The CDR3 contains 14 residues. The CDR3 nucleotides read TGTGCCAGCAGCTTATTGGGGCTGGTAGATACGCAGTATTTT. Its protein product is CASSLLGLVDTQYF.

Only a few counts were recorded for this clone. The chain is built from TRBV6-1 and TRBJ1-5; D is unclear. CDR1 is MNHNS and CDR2 is SASEGT in the germline V gene. The V end lost 2 bases, the J end lost 7 bases, and 18 bases lay between the germline ends. The CDR3 has 16 residues. As DNA, the CDR3 is TGTGCCAGCAGTGAAAGGCGGTCAGGTTCCTTACAGCCCCAGCATTTT. Encoded protein: CASSERRSGSLQPQHF.

The chain recombines TRBV19 with TRBJ2-7; D perhaps matches TRBD2 (7 bases). Trimming left V 1 base short and J 2 bases short, with 12 bases between. CDR1 is LNHDA and CDR2 is SQIVND in the germline V gene (reference sequence). This CDR3 has 15 residues. CDR3 nucleotides: TGTGCCAGTAGTATAGTCGGGGGGCGAGCCTACGAGCAGTACTTC. Its translation: CASSIVGGRAYEQYF.

The J gene is TRBJ2-6, the V gene TRBV5-6, with 12 nucleotides matching TRBD2. The J segment lost 0 bases and the V segment lost 1 base, leaving 5 bases of the junction unmatched. The germline V gene has CDR1 SGHDT and CDR2 YYEEEE. The CDR3 sequence is 19 residues long. CDR3 region: CASSLPGLAGLSGANVLTF. For the CDR3, the DNA is TGTGCCAGCAGCTTGCCCGGACTAGCGGGGCTCTCTGGGGCCAACGTCCTGACTTTC.